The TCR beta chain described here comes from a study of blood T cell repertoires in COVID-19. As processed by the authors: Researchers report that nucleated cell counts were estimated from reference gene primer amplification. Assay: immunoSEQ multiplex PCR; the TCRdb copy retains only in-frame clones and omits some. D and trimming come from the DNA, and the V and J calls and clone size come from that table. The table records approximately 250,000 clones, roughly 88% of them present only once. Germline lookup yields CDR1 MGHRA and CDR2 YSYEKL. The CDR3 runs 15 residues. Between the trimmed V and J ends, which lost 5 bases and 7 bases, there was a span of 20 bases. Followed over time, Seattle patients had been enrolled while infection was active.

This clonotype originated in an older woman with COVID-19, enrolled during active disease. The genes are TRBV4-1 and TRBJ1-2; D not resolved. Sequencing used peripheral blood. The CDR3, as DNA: TGCGCCAGCAGCTACCTTACAACACAGCTCGGTGGCTACACCTTC. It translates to CASSYLTTQLGGYTF.